The rows below give T cell receptor beta chains drawn from one sample of a study of glioma-infiltrating T cells after dendritic cell vaccination. The method was immunoSEQ multiplex PCR; TCRdb's version includes in-frame clones alone and lacks a portion of them. Of over 55,000 clones listed, 81% are singletons. Sequenced material: blood, taken before dendritic cell vaccination. The receptors derive from a human donor with glioblastoma. Each CDR3 is given with its conserved first and last residue. A D gene is named only where the DNA matches it firmly. Clone size, where shown, is once, few, many, or a class for clones that have expanded.

j_gene: TRBJ1-2
d_gene: NA
v_gene: TRBV7-9
abundance: NA
CDR3aa: CASSVKSSNYGYTF
CDR3nt: TGTGCCAGCAGCGTTAAAAGCTCTAACTATGGCTACACCTTC

j_gene: TRBJ1-1
d_gene: TRBD1
v_gene: TRBV14
abundance: NA
CDR3aa: CASSVFRDRGTEAFF
CDR3nt: TGTGCCAGCAGCGTCTTCCGGGACAGGGGAACTGAAGCTTTCTTT

j_gene: TRBJ1-5
d_gene: NA
v_gene: TRBV6-6
abundance: few
CDR3aa: CASSMGREQPQHF
CDR3nt: TGTGCCAGCAGTATGGGGAGGGAGCAGCCCCAGCATTTT

j_gene: TRBJ1-1
d_gene: NA
v_gene: TRBV2
abundance: once
CDR3aa: CASKGLPNSLGAFF
CDR3nt: TGTGCCAGCAAGGGACTCCCAAATAGCCTCGGAGCTTTCTTT

j_gene: TRBJ1-2
d_gene: NA
v_gene: TRBV5-4
abundance: NA
CDR3aa: CASSLGQSNYGYTF
CDR3nt: TGTGCCAGCAGCTTAGGACAGTCAAACTATGGCTACACCTTC

j_gene: TRBJ1-2
d_gene: TRBD1
v_gene: TRBV18
abundance: NA
CDR3aa: CASSPSTGDYYTF
CDR3nt: TGTGCCAGCTCACCATCAACAGGGGATTACTACACCTTC

j_gene: TRBJ1-5
d_gene: NA
v_gene: TRBV6-1
abundance: NA
CDR3aa: CATRVQIPQPQHF
CDR3nt: TGTGCCACTCGGGTCCAAATACCCCAGCCCCAGCATTTT

j_gene: TRBJ2-5
d_gene: NA
v_gene: TRBV7-2
abundance: NA
CDR3aa: CASSLDLVHQETQYF
CDR3nt: TGTGCCAGCAGCTTAGATCTTGTCCACCAAGAGACCCAGTACTTC

j_gene: TRBJ1-2
d_gene: NA
v_gene: TRBV27
abundance: NA
CDR3aa: CASSWGGKGANYGYTF
CDR3nt: TGTGCCAGCAGTTGGGGAGGGAAGGGTGCTAACTATGGCTACACCTTC

j_gene: TRBJ1-1
d_gene: NA
v_gene: TRBV19
abundance: NA
CDR3aa: CASSEPGLNTEAFF
CDR3nt: TGTGCCAGTAGTGAACCGGGACTCAACACTGAAGCTTTCTTT

j_gene: TRBJ2-7
d_gene: NA
v_gene: TRBV5-8
abundance: NA
CDR3aa: CAAKQGLAGVEQYF
CDR3nt: TGTGCCGCAAAACAGGGCCTCGCAGGGGTCGAGCAGTACTTC

j_gene: TRBJ2-7
d_gene: NA
v_gene: TRBV20-1
abundance: NA
CDR3aa: CSARDSYEQYF
CDR3nt: TGCAGTGCCAGAGACAGTTACGAGCAGTACTTC

j_gene: TRBJ1-5
d_gene: NA
v_gene: TRBV5-3
abundance: NA
CDR3aa: CARSLLSNQPQHF
CDR3nt: TGTGCCAGAAGCTTGCTTAGCAATCAGCCCCAGCATTTT

j_gene: TRBJ2-4
d_gene: NA
v_gene: TRBV7-8
abundance: NA
CDR3aa: CASSLGFLGGRKNIQYF
CDR3nt: TGTGCCAGCAGCTTAGGTTTCTTGGGGGGGCGAAAAAACATTCAGTACTTC

j_gene: TRBJ2-2
d_gene: TRBD1
v_gene: TRBV5-4
abundance: NA
CDR3aa: CASSLHPGQGWTGELFF
CDR3nt: TGTGCCAGCAGCCTCCACCCGGGACAGGGGTGGACCGGGGAGCTGTTTTTT

j_gene: TRBJ1-1
d_gene: TRBD1
v_gene: TRBV7-3
abundance: NA
CDR3aa: CASSLDPGQGNEAFF
CDR3nt: TGTGCCAGCAGCCTAGACCCGGGACAGGGGAATGAAGCTTTCTTT